The entry that follows covers one T cell receptor beta chain sequence. Germline values: CDR1 GTSNPN, CDR2 SVGIG (reference sequence). This CDR3 is 15 amino acids long. Deletions cut 2 bases from V and 0 bases from J, with 8 bases between. The assay ran at deep level. Clones were sequenced by immunoSEQ multiplex PCR, and TCRdb holds only the in-frame ones, with some missing. The sample has around 2,000,000 clones, roughly 94% seen once. The sample comes from a study of shared clonotypes between healthy human individuals. The chain carries TRBV30 and TRBJ2-6; no firm D call. The source is a man between 18 and 29 years old in good health. The sequenced sample was naive CD4+ T cells sorted from blood. The subset was: CD45RA+ positively selected. The CDR3 here is CAWSPRFSGANVLTF. The CDR3 nucleotides read TGTGCCTGGAGTCCCCGATTCTCTGGGGCCAACGTCCTGACTTTC.